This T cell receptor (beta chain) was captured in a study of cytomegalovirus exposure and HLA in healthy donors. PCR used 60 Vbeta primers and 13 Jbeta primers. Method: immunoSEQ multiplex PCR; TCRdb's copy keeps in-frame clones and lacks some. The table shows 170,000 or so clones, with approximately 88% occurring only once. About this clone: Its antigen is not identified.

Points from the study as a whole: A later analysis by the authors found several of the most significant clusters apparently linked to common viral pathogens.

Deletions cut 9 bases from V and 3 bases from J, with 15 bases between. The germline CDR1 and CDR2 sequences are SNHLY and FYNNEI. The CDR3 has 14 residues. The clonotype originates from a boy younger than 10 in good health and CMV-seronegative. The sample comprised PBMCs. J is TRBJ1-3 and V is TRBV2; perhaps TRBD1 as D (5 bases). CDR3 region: CASGGTAYGNTIYF. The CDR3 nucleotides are TGTGCCAGTGGAGGGACCGCTTATGGAAACACCATATATTTT.